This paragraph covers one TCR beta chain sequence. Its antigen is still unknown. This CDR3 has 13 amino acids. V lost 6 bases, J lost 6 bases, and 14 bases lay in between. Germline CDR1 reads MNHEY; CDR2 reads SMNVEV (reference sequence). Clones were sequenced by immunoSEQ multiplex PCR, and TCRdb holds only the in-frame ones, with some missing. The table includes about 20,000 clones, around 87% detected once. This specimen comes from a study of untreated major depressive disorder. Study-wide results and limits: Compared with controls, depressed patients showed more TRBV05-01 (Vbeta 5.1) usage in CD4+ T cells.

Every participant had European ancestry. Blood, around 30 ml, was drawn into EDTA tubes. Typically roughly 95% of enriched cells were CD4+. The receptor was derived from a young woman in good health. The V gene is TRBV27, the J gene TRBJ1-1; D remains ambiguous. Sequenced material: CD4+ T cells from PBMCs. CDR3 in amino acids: CASRLPEGAEAFF. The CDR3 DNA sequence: TGTGCCAGCAGGCTCCCGGAGGGCGCTGAAGCTTTCTTT.